One TCR beta chain is described in this entry. Its antigen is not known. This sample was taken from a study of blood T cells in healthy people across ages. Study results and caveats: When set beside aged donors, long-lived donors presented more naive CD4+ cells and higher diversity.

The use of a sample-barcoded 5' primer and a J-beta primer mix characterized a second PCR of about 7 to 12 cycles. TCRdb reprocessed the 5' RACE reads with MiXCR, giving one entry per CDR3 protein. The data show hundreds of thousands of distinct CDR3 sequences, over 40% seen once. Germline CDR1 is SNHLY and CDR2 is FYNNEI. J gave up 10 bases and V 6 bases, and 9 bases lay outside the gene matches. The CDR3 has 15 amino acids. This chain joins TRBV2 and TRBJ2-1; the match to TRBD2 covers 13 bases. The sample comprised blood. This TCR derives from a man older than 75 in good health. Written as DNA, the CDR3 is TGTGCCAGCAGGGGGACTAGCGGGGCATTTGTCGAGCAGTTCTTC. Its protein is CASRGTSGAFVEQFF.